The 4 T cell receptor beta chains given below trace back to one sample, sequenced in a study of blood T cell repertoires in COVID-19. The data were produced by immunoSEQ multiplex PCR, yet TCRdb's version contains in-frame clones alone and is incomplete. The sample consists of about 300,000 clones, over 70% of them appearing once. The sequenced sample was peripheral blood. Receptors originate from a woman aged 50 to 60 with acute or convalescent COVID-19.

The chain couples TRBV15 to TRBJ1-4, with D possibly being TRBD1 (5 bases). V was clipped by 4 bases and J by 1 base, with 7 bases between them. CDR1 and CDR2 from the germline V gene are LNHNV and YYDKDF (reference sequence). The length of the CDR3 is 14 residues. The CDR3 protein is CATSKGLTNEKLFF. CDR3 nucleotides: TGTGCCACCAGCAAGGGGTTAACTAATGAAAAACTGTTTTTT.

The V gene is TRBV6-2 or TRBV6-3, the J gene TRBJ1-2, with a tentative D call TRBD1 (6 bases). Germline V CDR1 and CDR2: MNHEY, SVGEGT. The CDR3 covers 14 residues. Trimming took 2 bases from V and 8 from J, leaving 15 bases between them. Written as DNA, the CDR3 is TGTGCCAGCAGTTACGCTCTGGGGGCGAGGGGCTACACCTTC. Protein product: CASSYALGARGYTF.

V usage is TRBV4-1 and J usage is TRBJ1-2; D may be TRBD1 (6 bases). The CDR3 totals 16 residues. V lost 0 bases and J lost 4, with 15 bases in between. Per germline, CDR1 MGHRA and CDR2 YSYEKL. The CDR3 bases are TGCGCCAGCAGCCAAGACTCGGACAGCTTTCTCTATGGCTACACCTTC. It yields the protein CASSQDSDSFLYGYTF.

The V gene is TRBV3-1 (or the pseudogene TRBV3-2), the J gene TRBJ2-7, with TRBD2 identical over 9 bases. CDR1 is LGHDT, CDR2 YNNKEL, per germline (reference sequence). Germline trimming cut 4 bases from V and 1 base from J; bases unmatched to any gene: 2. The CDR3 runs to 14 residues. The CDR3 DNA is TGTGCCAGCAGCCCCGGACTAGCGTCCTACGAGCAGTACTTC. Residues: CASSPGLASYEQYF.